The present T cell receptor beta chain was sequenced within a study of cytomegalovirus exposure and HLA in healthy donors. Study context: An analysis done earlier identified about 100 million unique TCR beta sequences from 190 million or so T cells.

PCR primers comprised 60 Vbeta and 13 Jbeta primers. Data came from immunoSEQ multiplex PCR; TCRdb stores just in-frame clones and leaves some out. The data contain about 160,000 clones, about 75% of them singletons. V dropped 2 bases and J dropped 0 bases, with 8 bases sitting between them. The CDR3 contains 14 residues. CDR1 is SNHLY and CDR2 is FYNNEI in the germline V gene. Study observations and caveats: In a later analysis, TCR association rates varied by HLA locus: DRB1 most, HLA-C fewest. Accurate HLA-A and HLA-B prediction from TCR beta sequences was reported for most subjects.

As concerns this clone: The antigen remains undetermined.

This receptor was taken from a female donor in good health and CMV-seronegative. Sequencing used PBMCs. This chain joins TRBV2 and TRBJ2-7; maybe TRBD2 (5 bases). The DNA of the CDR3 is TGTGCCAGCAGTGAAAGGAGGAGCTCCTACGAGCAGTACTTC. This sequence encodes CASSERRSSYEQYF.